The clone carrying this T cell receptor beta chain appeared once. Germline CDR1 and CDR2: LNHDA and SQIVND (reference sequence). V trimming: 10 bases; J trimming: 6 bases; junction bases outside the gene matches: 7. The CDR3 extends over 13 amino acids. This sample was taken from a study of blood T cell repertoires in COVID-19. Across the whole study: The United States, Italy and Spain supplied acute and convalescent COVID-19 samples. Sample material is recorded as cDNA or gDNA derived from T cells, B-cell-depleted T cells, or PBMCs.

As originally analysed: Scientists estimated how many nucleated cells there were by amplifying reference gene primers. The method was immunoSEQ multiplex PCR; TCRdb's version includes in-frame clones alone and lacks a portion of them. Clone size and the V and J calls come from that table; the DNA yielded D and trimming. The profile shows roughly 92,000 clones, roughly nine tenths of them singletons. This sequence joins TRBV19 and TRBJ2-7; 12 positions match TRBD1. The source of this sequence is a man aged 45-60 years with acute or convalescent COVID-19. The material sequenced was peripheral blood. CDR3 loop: CATRGQGAIEQYF. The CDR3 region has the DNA TGTGCCACCCGGGGACAGGGGGCGATCGAGCAGTACTTC.